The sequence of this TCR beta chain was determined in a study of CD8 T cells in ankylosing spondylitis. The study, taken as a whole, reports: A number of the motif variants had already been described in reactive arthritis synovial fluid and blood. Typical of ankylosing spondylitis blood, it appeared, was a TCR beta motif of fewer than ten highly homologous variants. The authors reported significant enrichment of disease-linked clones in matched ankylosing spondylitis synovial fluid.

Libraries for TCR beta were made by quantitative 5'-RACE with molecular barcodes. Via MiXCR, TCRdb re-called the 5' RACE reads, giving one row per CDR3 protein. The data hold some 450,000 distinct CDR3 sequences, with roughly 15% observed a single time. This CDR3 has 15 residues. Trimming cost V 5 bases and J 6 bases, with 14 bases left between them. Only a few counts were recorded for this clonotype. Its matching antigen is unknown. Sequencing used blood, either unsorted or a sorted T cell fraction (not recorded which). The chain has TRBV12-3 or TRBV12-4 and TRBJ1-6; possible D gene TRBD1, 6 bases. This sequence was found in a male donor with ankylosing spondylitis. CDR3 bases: TGTGCCAGCAGTCTCCGACAGGCGGGTAATTCACCCCTCCACTTT. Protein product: CASSLRQAGNSPLHF.